What follows is one T cell receptor beta chain and its context. Antigen unknown. 13 Jbeta primers and 60 Vbeta primers were used for the PCR. The repertoire was sequenced with immunoSEQ multiplex PCR; TCRdb's copy has only in-frame clones and lacks some. The sample contains 95,000 to 150,000 clones, roughly 72% of which appear only once. The source of the sample is a study of cytomegalovirus exposure and HLA in healthy donors. Study-wide points: Owing to their indistinguishability, certain V segments, notably TRBV6-2 and TRBV6-3, were excluded. A later analysis linked a missense variant in DCLRE1C to the trimming of TCR beta V and J genes. Reportedly, HLA-A and HLA-B alleles of most subjects were accurately predicted from TCR beta. Sequencing depth across donors, presence/absence analyses assumed, was roughly uniform.

V was pared by 4 bases and J by 3 bases, with 10 bases between. From germline, CDR1 is MGHDK and CDR2 SYGVNS. The CDR3 is made up of 13 amino acids. The genes are TRBV25-1 and TRBJ2-7; D might be TRBD1 (5 bases). Sequences were obtained from PBMCs. The source of this sequence is a man aged 40-49 years in good health and CMV-seropositive. This CDR3 is CASSVGRDYEQYF. In DNA, the CDR3 is TGTGCCAGCAGTGTCGGCAGGGACTACGAGCAGTACTTC.